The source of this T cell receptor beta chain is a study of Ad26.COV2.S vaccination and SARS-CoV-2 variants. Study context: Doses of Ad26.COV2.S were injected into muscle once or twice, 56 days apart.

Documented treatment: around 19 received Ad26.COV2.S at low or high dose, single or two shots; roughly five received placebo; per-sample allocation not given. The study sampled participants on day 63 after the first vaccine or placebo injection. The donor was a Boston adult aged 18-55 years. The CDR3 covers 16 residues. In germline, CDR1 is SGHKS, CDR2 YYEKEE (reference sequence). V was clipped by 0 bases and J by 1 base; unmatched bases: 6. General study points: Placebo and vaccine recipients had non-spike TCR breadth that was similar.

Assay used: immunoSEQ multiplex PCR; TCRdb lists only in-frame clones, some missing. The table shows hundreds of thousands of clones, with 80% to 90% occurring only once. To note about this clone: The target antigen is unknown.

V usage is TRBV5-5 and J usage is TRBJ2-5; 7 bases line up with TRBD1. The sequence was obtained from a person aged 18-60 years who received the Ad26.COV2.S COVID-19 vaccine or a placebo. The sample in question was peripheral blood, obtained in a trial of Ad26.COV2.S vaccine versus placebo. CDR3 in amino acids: CASSLGVGGLQETQYF. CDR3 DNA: TGTGCCAGCAGCTTGGGAGTAGGGGGCCTCCAAGAGACCCAGTACTTC.